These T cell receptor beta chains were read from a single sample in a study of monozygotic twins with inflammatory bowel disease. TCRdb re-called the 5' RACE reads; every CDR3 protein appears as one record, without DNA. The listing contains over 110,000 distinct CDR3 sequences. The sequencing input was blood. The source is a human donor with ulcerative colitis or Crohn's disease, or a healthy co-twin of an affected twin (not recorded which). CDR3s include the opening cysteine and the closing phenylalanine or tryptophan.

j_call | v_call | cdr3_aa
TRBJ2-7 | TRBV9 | CASSAGLASYEQYF
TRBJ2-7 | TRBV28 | CASRNQAYEQYF
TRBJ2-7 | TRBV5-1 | CASSLPQGGRVYEQYF
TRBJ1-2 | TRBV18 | CASSPETGTSGNYGYTF
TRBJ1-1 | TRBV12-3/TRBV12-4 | CASARSNRVNTEAFF
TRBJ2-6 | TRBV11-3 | CASSPGGMANVLTF
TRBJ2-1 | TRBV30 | CAWSVAFVPSSYNEQFF
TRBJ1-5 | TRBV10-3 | CAISGVATGSNQPQHF
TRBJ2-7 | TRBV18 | CASSPNRLSYEQYF
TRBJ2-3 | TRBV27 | CASKGAGGHGNTQYF
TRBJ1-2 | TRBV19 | CASRQGKVNTF
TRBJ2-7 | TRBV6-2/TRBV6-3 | CASSFSRLESYEQYF
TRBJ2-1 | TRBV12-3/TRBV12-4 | CASMVRSGGQIRKEHEQFF
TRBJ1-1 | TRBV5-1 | CATRTVSMNTEAFF
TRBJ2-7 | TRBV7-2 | CASSLGQVRSYEQYF
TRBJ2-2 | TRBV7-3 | CASSSPAGELFF
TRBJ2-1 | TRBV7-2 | CASSLEGANEQFF
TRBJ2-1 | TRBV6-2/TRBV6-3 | CASSQPYNEQFF
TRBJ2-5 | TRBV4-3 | CASSLHSAEETQYF
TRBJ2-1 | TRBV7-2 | CASSLGLGEQFF
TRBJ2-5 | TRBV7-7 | CASSLRFQGAKETQYF
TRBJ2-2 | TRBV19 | CASSISLQSTGELFF
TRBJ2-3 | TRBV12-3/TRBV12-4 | CASRQGALSTDTQYF
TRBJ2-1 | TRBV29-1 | CSVEGDSYNEQFF
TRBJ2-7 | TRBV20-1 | CSARDEDRQAYEQYF